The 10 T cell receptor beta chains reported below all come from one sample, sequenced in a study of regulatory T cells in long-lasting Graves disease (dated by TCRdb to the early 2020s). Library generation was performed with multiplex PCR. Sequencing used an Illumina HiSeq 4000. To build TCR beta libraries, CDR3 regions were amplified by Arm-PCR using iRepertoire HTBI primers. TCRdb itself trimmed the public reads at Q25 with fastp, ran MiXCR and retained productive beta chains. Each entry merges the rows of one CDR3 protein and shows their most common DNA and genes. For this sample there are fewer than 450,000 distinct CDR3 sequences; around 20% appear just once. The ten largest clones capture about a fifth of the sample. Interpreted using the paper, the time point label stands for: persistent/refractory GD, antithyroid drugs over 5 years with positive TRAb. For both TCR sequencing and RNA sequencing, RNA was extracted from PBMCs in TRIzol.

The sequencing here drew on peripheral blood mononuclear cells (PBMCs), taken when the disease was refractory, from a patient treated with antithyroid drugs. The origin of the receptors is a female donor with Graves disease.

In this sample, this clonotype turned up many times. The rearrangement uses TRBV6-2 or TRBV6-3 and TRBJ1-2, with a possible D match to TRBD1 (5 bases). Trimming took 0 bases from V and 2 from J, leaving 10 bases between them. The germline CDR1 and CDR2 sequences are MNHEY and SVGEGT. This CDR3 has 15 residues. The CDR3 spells CASSYSGTGNYGYTF. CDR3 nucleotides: TGTGCCAGCAGTTACTCTGGTACAGGCAACTATGGCTACACCTTC.

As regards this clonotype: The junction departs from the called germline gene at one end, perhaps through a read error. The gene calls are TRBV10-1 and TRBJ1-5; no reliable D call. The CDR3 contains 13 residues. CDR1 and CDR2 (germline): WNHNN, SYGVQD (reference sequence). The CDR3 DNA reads TGCGCCAGCAGTGAGGGGAACAATCAGCCCCCGCATTTT. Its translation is CASSEGNNQPPHF.

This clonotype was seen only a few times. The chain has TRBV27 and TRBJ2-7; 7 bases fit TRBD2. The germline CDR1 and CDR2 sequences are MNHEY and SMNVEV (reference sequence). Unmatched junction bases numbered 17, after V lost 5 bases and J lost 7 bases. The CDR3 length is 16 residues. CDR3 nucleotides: TGTGCCAGCAGTCTGGGCGAGGGGAGGGCCTTGTGGGAGCAGTACTTC. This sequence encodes CASSLGEGRALWEQYF.

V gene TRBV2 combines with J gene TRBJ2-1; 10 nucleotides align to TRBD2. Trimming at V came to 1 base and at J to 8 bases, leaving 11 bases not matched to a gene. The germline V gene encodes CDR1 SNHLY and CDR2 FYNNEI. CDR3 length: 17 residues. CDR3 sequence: CASSEVTGAGGPHEQFF. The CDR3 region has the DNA TGTGCCAGCAGTGAAGTAACTGGAGCGGGAGGGCCCCATGAGCAGTTCTTC.

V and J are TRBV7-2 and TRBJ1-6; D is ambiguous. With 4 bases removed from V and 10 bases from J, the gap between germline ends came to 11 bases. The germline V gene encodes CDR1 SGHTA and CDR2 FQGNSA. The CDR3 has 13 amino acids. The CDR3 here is CASSSNPGSPLHF. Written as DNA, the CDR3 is TGTGCCAGCAGCTCCAACCCGGGGTCACCCCTCCACTTT.

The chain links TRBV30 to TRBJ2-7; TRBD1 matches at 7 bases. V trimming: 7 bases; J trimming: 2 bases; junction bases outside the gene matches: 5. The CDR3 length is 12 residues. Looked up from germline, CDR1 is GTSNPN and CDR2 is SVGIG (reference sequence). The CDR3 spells CALRDRPYEQYF. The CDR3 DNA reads TGTGCCTTACGGGACAGACCCTACGAGCAGTACTTC. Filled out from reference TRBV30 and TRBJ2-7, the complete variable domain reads SQTIHQWPATLVQPVGSPLSLECTVEGTSNPNLYWYRQAAGRGLQLLFYSVGIGQISSEVPQNLSASRPQDRQFILSSKKLLLSDSGFYLCALRDRPYEQYFGPGTRLTVT.

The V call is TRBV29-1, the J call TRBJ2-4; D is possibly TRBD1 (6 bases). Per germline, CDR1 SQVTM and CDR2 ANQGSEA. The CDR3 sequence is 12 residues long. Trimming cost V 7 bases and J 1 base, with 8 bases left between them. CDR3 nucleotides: TGCAGCGCCCAGGGGGCCAAAAACATTCAGTACTTC. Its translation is CSAQGAKNIQYF.

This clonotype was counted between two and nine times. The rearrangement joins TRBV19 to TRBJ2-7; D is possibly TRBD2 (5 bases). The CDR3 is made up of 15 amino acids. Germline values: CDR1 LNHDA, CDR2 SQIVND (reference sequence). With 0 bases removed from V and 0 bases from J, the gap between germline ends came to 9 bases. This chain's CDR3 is CASSIEPAVSYEQYF. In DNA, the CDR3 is TGTGCCAGTAGTATAGAACCAGCGGTCTCCTACGAGCAGTACTTC.

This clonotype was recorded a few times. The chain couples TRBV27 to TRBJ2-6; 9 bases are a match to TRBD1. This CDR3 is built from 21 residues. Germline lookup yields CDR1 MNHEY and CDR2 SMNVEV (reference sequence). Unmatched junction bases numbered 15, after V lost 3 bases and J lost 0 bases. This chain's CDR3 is CASSFFLRPGQGFSGANVLTF. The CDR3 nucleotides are TGTGCCAGCAGTTTTTTCTTGAGGCCGGGACAGGGCTTCTCTGGGGCCAACGTCCTGACTTTC.

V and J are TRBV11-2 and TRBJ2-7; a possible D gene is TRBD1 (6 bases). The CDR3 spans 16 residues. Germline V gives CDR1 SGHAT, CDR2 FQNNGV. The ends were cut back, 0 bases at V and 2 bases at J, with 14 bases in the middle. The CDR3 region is CASSLDLVGATYEQYF. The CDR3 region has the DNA TGTGCCAGCAGCTTAGATCTGGTGGGGGCGACCTACGAGCAGTACTTC. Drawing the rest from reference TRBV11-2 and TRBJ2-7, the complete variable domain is EAGVAQSPRYKIIEKRQSVAFWCNPISGHATLYWYQQILGQGPKLLIQFQNNGVVDDSQLPKDRFSAERLKGVDSTLKIQPAKLEDSAVYLCASSLDLVGATYEQYFGPGTRLTVT.